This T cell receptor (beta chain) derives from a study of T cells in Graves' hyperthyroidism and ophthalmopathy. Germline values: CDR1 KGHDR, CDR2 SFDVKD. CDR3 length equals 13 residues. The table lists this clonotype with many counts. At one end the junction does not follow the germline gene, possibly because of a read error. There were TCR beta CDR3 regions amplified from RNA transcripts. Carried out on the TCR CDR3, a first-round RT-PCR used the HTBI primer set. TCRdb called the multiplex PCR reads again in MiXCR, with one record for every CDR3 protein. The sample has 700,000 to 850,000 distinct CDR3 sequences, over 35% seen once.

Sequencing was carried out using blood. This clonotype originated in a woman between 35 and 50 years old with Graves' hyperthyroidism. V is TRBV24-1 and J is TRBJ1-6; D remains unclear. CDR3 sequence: CATGDSGDSPLHF. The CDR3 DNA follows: TGTGCCACCGGTGATTCTGGGGATTCACCCCTCCACTTT.